This is a list of T cell receptor beta chains from one sample in a study of memory CD4+ T cells and cytomegalovirus serostatus. Assay: immunoSEQ multiplex PCR; the TCRdb copy retains only in-frame clones and omits some. The table lists 25,000 to 35,000 clones, 70% to 80% of them singletons. Sequencing was done on a sample of memory CD4+ T cells from blood. The origin of the receptors is an adult in good health and CMV-seronegative. Both conserved end residues are part of each CDR3. D genes are given only for firm matches. A row's size may be missing; if present it is once, few, many or a size class.

j_call: TRBJ1-4; v_call: TRBV29-1; cdr3_length: 13; d_call: .; clone_size: .; cdr3_nt: TGCAGCGGAGGAATTGCAACTAATGAAAAACTGTTTTTT; cdr3_aa: CSGGIATNEKLFF
j_call: TRBJ2-7; v_call: TRBV18; cdr3_length: 13; d_call: .; clone_size: .; cdr3_nt: TGTGCCAGCTCGACGGCACAGGGCTACGAGCAGTACTTC; cdr3_aa: CASSTAQGYEQYF
j_call: TRBJ1-2; v_call: TRBV10-3; cdr3_length: 14; d_call: .; clone_size: .; cdr3_nt: TGTGCCATCAGTGTGGACTCAAAGGTCGATGGCTACACCTTC; cdr3_aa: CAISVDSKVDGYTF
j_call: TRBJ1-3; v_call: TRBV30; cdr3_length: 13; d_call: TRBD1; clone_size: .; cdr3_nt: TGTGCCGGACCAGGGGGCTCTGGAAACACCATATATTTT; cdr3_aa: CAGPGGSGNTIYF
j_call: TRBJ2-2; v_call: TRBV27; cdr3_length: 15; d_call: .; clone_size: .; cdr3_nt: TGTGCCAGCAGGGGGACAAGGGGGTACACCGGGGAGCTGTTTTTT; cdr3_aa: CASRGTRGYTGELFF
j_call: TRBJ2-4; v_call: TRBV15; cdr3_length: 14; d_call: TRBD1; clone_size: .; cdr3_nt: TGTGCCACCAGCAGAGTGGGACAGGTAACAACGCAGTACTTC; cdr3_aa: CATSRVGQVTTQYF
j_call: TRBJ1-2; v_call: TRBV19; cdr3_length: 13; d_call: .; clone_size: few; cdr3_nt: TGTGCCAGTAGTATCAGACAGCTCTATGGCTACACCTTC; cdr3_aa: CASSIRQLYGYTF
j_call: TRBJ2-2; v_call: TRBV30; cdr3_length: 13; d_call: .; clone_size: once; cdr3_nt: TGTGCCTGGTCACGGCTAATCACCGGGGAGCTGTTTTTT; cdr3_aa: CAWSRLITGELFF
j_call: TRBJ1-1; v_call: TRBV18; cdr3_length: 15; d_call: .; clone_size: .; cdr3_nt: TGTGCCAGCTCAGCTGAGGCAGGGGTGTATGCTGAAGCTTTCTTT; cdr3_aa: CASSAEAGVYAEAFF
j_call: TRBJ2-1; v_call: TRBV18; cdr3_length: 14; d_call: .; clone_size: .; cdr3_nt: TGTGCCAGCTCACTCCGCCAGGGAAGGAATGAGCAGTTCTTC; cdr3_aa: CASSLRQGRNEQFF
j_call: TRBJ1-4; v_call: TRBV18; cdr3_length: 15; d_call: .; clone_size: .; cdr3_nt: TGTGCCAGCTCACCACCTGCCCAGGTTGAAGGAAAACTGTTTTTT; cdr3_aa: CASSPPAQVEGKLFF
j_call: TRBJ2-7; v_call: TRBV6-5; cdr3_length: 12; d_call: .; clone_size: .; cdr3_nt: TGTGCCAGCAGACAGGGAGAAGGGGAGCAGTACTTC; cdr3_aa: CASRQGEGEQYF
j_call: TRBJ1-5; v_call: TRBV19; cdr3_length: 15; d_call: TRBD1; clone_size: .; cdr3_nt: TGTGCCAGTAGAGCCGGGACAGGGGGCCCTCAGCCCCAGCATTTT; cdr3_aa: CASRAGTGGPQPQHF
j_call: TRBJ1-2; v_call: TRBV4-1; cdr3_length: 15; d_call: .; clone_size: .; cdr3_nt: TGCGCCAGCAGCCACTACAGGACAGCTAACTATGGCTACACCTTC; cdr3_aa: CASSHYRTANYGYTF
j_call: TRBJ1-1; v_call: TRBV19; cdr3_length: 13; d_call: .; clone_size: .; cdr3_nt: TGTGCCAGTAGCCCCGGTCTGAACACTGAAGCTTTCTTT; cdr3_aa: CASSPGLNTEAFF
j_call: TRBJ1-6; v_call: TRBV19; cdr3_length: 16; d_call: .; clone_size: .; cdr3_nt: TGTGCCAGTAGCCCCCGATCTTCGCCTAGAGGTTCACCCCTCCACTTT; cdr3_aa: CASSPRSSPRGSPLHF